The T cell receptor (beta chain) described here comes from a study of blood T cell repertoires in COVID-19. Germline trimming cut 1 base from V and 4 bases from J; bases unmatched to any gene: 5. Germline V gene lookup returns CDR1 SGHTA and CDR2 FQGNSA. This CDR3 has 16 amino acids. This table comes from immunoSEQ multiplex PCR, and its TCRdb copy is limited to in-frame clones, with some not included. Of roughly 250,000 clones in the sample, 88% were seen once. Material for sequencing was peripheral blood. V gene TRBV7-2 combines with J gene TRBJ2-2, with 8 positions matching TRBD1. The source is a man in his sixties who had recovered from COVID-19. The CDR3 coding sequence is TGTGCCAGCAGCTTAGGGGGGACAGGCGGCACCGGGGAGCTGTTTTTT. Translated, it gives CASSLGGTGGTGELFF.